This T cell receptor (beta chain) appears in the sequencing data of a study of T cell responses to AZD1222 COVID-19 vaccine. Study conclusions and caveats: Repertoires in all cases were sampled only once the peak T cell response had passed. Seropositive status at baseline applied to only 5 or 6 AZD1222 recipients.

The method was immunoSEQ multiplex PCR; TCRdb's version includes in-frame clones alone and lacks a portion of them. The sample consists of about 120,000 clones, 85% to 95% of them appearing once. The CDR3 runs 15 residues. CDR1 is LGHNA and CDR2 is YSLEER in the germline V gene. The V end lost 0 bases, the J end lost 2 bases, and 10 bases lay between the germline ends. Details on this clone: No antigen is known for it.

The J gene is TRBJ1-2, the V gene TRBV4-3, with D tentatively TRBD1 (5 bases). The sequence was obtained from an adult who received the AZD1222 COVID-19 vaccine. The sample here was peripheral blood, taken 28 days after the second AZD1222 dose. The CDR3 protein is CASSQDRRQNYGYTF. For the CDR3, the DNA is TGCGCCAGCAGCCAAGACCGTCGACAGAACTATGGCTACACCTTC.